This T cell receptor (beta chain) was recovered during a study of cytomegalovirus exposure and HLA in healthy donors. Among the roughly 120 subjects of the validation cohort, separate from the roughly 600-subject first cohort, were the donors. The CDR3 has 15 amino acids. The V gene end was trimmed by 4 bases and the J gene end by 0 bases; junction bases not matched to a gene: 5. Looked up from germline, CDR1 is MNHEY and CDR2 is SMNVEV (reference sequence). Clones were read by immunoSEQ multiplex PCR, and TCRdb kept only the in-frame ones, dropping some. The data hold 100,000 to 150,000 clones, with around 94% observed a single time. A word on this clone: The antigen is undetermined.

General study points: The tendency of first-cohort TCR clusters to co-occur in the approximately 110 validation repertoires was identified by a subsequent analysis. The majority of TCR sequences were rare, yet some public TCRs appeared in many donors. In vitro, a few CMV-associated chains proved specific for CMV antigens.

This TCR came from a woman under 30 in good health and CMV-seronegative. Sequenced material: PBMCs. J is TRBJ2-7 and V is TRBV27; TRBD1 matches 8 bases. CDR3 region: CASSSWTGSSYEQYF. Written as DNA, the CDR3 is TGTGCCAGCAGTTCCTGGACAGGGAGCTCCTACGAGCAGTACTTC.